Presented here are 24 T cell receptor beta chains from one specimen sequenced in a study of cytomegalovirus exposure and HLA in healthy donors. PCR employed 60 Vbeta and 13 Jbeta primers. Sequenced by immunoSEQ multiplex PCR; TCRdb stores in-frame clones only, minus some. The sample shows approximately 110,000 clones, and 2.2% sits with its ten largest clones. Sequenced: PBMCs. These receptors were collected from a middle-aged man in good health and CMV-seronegative.

The chain combines TRBV6-1 with TRBJ2-7; 9 bases are a match to TRBD2. With 7 bases clipped from V and 3 bases from J, the junction kept 10 bases outside the gene matches. There are 15 residues in the CDR3. Germline values: CDR1 MNHNS, CDR2 SASEGT. Here the CDR3 reads CASIFTSGLNYEQYF. DNA for the CDR3: TGTGCCAGCATATTTACTAGCGGGTTGAACTACGAGCAGTACTTC.

The CDR3 coding sequence is TGTGCCAGCAGCTCGGGAGGTCTAAGGAGCACAGATACGCAGTATTTT. It is translated as CASSSGGLRSTDTQYF. The genes are TRBV5-4 and TRBJ2-3, with 7 nucleotides matching TRBD2. The CDR3 sequence is 16 residues long. After removal of 3 bases from V and 0 bases from J, the junction contained 7 bases not matched to a gene. From germline, CDR1 is SGHNT and CDR2 YYREEE (reference sequence).

The chain carries TRBV5-4 and TRBJ2-3; possible D gene TRBD2, 7 bases. CDR3 length equals 17 residues. Germline V CDR1 and CDR2: SGHNT, YYREEE (reference sequence). Trimming took off 4 bases at V and 2 bases at J, with 20 bases between the two ends. The DNA of the CDR3 is TGTGCCAGCAGCAAATCGGGGGGCAGGGGCACCACAGATACGCAGTATTTT. Amino acid sequence: CASSKSGGRGTTDTQYF.

This chain uses TRBV27 with TRBJ2-3; TRBD2 matches 10 bases. V lost 0 bases, J lost 6 bases, and 6 bases stayed unmatched. The CDR3 loop spans 16 amino acids. CDR1 MNHEY and CDR2 SMNVEV come from the germline V gene (reference sequence). The CDR3 sequence is CASSLSLGLAADTQYF. In DNA, the CDR3 is TGTGCCAGCAGTTTATCTCTCGGACTAGCGGCCGATACGCAGTATTTT.

This chain connects TRBV10-2 to TRBJ2-5; TRBD2 aligns across 7 bases. The end of the DNA aligns better with TRBJ2-7, so the J call may be wrong. The CDR3 consists of 15 residues. Germline V CDR1 and CDR2: WSHSY, SAAADI. This CDR3 is CASHSREAGDHEQYF. The DNA for the CDR3 is TGCGCCAGCCACAGCCGTGAGGCGGGGGACCACGAGCAGTACTTC.

V and J are TRBV10-3 and TRBJ2-2; 12 positions agree with TRBD1. This CDR3 has 16 amino acids. Germline V gives CDR1 ENHRY, CDR2 SYGVKD. Trimming cost V 4 bases and J 7 bases; bases outside gene matches: 7. CDR3 region: CAISGSGTGGIGELFF. In nucleotides, the CDR3 is TGTGCCATCAGTGGATCCGGGACAGGGGGCATCGGGGAGCTGTTTTTT.

The V call is TRBV4-3, the J call TRBJ2-3; D may be TRBD2 (6 bases). V shed 4 bases and J shed 4 bases, with 15 bases lying between them. This CDR3 has 15 residues. From germline, CDR1 is LGHNA and CDR2 YSLEER. The CDR3 sequence: CASSLGLSTADTQYF. CDR3 coding DNA: TGCGCCAGCAGCCTGGGACTTTCCACGGCAGATACGCAGTATTTT.

This rearrangement joins TRBV7-9 to TRBJ1-3, with TRBD1 identical over 7 bases. Trimming removed 5 bases from V and 0 bases from J; junction bases left unmatched: 4. There are 15 residues in the CDR3. Germline assignment: CDR1 SEHNR and CDR2 FQNEAQ (reference sequence). The CDR3 reads CASSQGQSSGNTIYF. The CDR3 nucleotides read TGTGCCAGCAGCCAGGGACAGAGCTCTGGAAACACCATATATTTT.

The chain links TRBV5-4 to TRBJ1-2, with D possibly matching TRBD1 (6 bases). Deletions cut 2 bases from V and 5 bases from J, with 10 bases between. Per the germline V gene, CDR1 is SGHNT and CDR2 is YYREEE (reference sequence). This CDR3 is 13 amino acids long. CDR3 sequence (DNA): TGTGCCAGCAGCTTAAACAGGGTTTATGGCTACACCTTC. Translation: CASSLNRVYGYTF.

The genes are TRBV25-1 and TRBJ2-7; D is uncertain. From germline, CDR1 is MGHDK and CDR2 SYGVNS. V lost 1 base and J 3 bases, leaving 13 bases between the germline ends. The length of the CDR3 is 15 residues. The chain's CDR3 is CASSELTSPRYEQYF. CDR3 nucleotides: TGTGCCAGCAGTGAATTGACTTCCCCGCGCTACGAGCAGTACTTC.

This sequence joins TRBV5-1 and TRBJ2-3, with TRBD2 as a possible D gene (6 bases). The CDR3 sequence is 14 residues long. The germline CDR1 and CDR2 sequences are SGHRS and YFSETQ. Trimming cost V 5 bases and J 1 base, with 11 bases left between them. The CDR3, as DNA: TGCGCCAGCAGGGAGGGGAGAGGCACAGATACGCAGTATTTT. This codes for CASREGRGTDTQYF.

This sequence joins TRBV11-3 and TRBJ2-3, with D tentatively TRBD1 (6 bases). Germline V gene lookup returns CDR1 SGHNT and CDR2 YENEEA. Trimming removed 1 base from V and 6 bases from J, with 8 bases in between. The CDR3 runs 13 residues. Here the CDR3 reads CASSLVRGDTQYF. DNA for the CDR3: TGTGCCAGCAGCTTAGTCAGGGGTGATACGCAGTATTTT.

V gene TRBV7-2 combines with J gene TRBJ2-7; TRBD1 might be the D (6 bases). The CDR3 is 14 amino acids. Looked up from germline, CDR1 is SGHTA and CDR2 is FQGNSA. The germline V and J ends were trimmed by 5 bases and 2 bases, with 13 bases remaining between them. This CDR3 reads CASSQSTGTYEQYF. The CDR3, as DNA: TGTGCCAGCAGCCAATCAACAGGGACCTACGAGCAGTACTTC.

V is TRBV7-9 and J is TRBJ1-2; no reliable D call. V lost 2 bases and J 3 bases, leaving 16 bases between the germline ends. The CDR3 is 16 residues long. Germline loops: CDR1 SEHNR, CDR2 FQNEAQ (reference sequence). CDR3 protein: CASSLYIGSWDYGYTF. Written as DNA, the CDR3 is TGTGCCAGCAGCTTATATATCGGGAGCTGGGACTATGGCTACACCTTC.

The CDR3 sequence: CASSYSSGSIYEQYF. The CDR3 DNA sequence: TGTGCCAGCAGTTACTCGTCCGGTTCCATTTACGAGCAGTACTTC. The rearrangement links TRBV6-5 to TRBJ2-7, with D uncertain. CDR3 length equals 15 residues. V shed 0 bases and J shed 4 bases, with 13 bases lying between them. Germline-derived CDR1 and CDR2 are MNHEY and SVGAGI.

The rearrangement uses TRBV4-3 and TRBJ2-1; D is uncertain. V shed 0 bases and J shed 2 bases, with 17 bases lying between them. This CDR3 is built from 18 residues. Germline values: CDR1 LGHNA, CDR2 YSLEER. Here the CDR3 reads CASSQEYRQRAPYNEQFF. DNA for the CDR3: TGCGCCAGCAGCCAAGAATACCGGCAGCGAGCGCCCTACAATGAGCAGTTCTTC.

This CDR3 reads CASRPTGTNYEQYF. Here the CDR3 DNA reads TGTGCCAGCCGACCCACCGGGACAAACTACGAGCAGTACTTC. V gene TRBV28 combines with J gene TRBJ2-7, with TRBD1 as a possible D gene (6 bases). With 8 bases removed from V and 3 bases from J, the gap between germline ends came to 17 bases. The CDR3 runs to 14 residues. Germline assignment: CDR1 MDHEN and CDR2 SYDVKM. Variable domain in full (rest from reference TRBV28 and TRBJ2-7): DVKVTQSSRYLVKRTGEKVFLECVQDMDHENMFWYRQDPGLGLRLIYFSYDVKMKEKGDIPEGYSVSREKKERFSLILESASTNQTSMYLCASRPTGTNYEQYFGPGTRLTVT.

This rearrangement joins TRBV10-3 to TRBJ2-6, with D hard to call. This CDR3 has 13 residues. Per the germline V gene, CDR1 is ENHRY and CDR2 is SYGVKD. The V gene lost 10 bases and the J gene lost 4 bases, with 11 bases spanning the gap. The CDR3 DNA reads as TGTGCCACGATGTACGCGGGGGCCAACGTCCTGACTTTC. It specifies CATMYAGANVLTF.

This sequence joins TRBV7-6 and TRBJ1-1; tentatively, D is TRBD1 (6 bases). Between the trimmed V and J ends, which lost 3 bases and 5 bases, there was a span of 7 bases. CDR3 length: 12 amino acids. Germline CDR1 is SGHVS and CDR2 is FNYEAQ. CDR3 in amino acids: CASSFQGTEAFF. As DNA, the CDR3 is TGTGCCAGCAGCTTCCAGGGGACTGAAGCTTTCTTT.

This chain connects TRBV2 to TRBJ1-1; 12 nucleotides agree with TRBD1. Per the germline V gene, CDR1 is SNHLY and CDR2 is FYNNEI. Losses at the gene ends were 10 bases for V and 7 bases for J; bases not matched to a gene: 7. CDR3 size: 13 residues. CDR3 bases: TGTGCCACCCAGGGACAGGGGGCAGGTGAAGCTTTCTTT. This encodes CATQGQGAGEAFF.

V is TRBV6-1 and J is TRBJ1-2, with D hard to call. V lost 3 bases, J lost 3 bases, and 8 bases lay in between. The CDR3 extends over 13 amino acids. Per germline, CDR1 MNHNS and CDR2 SASEGT. The CDR3 DNA reads TGTGCCAGCAGTGATCTTCAGTACTATGGCTACACCTTC. Translating it yields CASSDLQYYGYTF.

The chain joins TRBV5-1 to TRBJ2-1; 7 positions agree with TRBD2. Germline V gene sequence: CDR1 SGHRS, CDR2 YFSETQ. V was pared by 4 bases and J by 0 bases, with 4 bases of the junction left unmatched. The CDR3 extends over 15 amino acids. The CDR3 sequence: CASSHGLGSYNEQFF. CDR3 in DNA: TGCGCCAGCAGCCACGGACTAGGCTCCTACAATGAGCAGTTCTTC.

The rearrangement uses TRBV4-1 and TRBJ1-5, with TRBD1 identical over 7 bases. In germline, CDR1 is MGHRA, CDR2 YSYEKL. The CDR3 runs 15 residues. V lost 1 base to trimming and J lost 11 bases; unmatched junction nucleotides: 11. The CDR3 DNA is TGCGCCAGCAGCCAAGTGCCGGCAGGGGGAGTGACCCAGCATTTT. Its protein is CASSQVPAGGVTQHF.

With respect to this clone: Compared with germline, one end of the junction differs, possibly owing to a read error. The V call is TRBV7-7, the J call TRBJ2-7; D is ambiguous. The CDR3 extends over 15 amino acids. CDR1 SSHAT and CDR2 FNYEAQ come from the germline V gene (reference sequence). CDR3 loop: CASSSSASPYDEQYF. In DNA, the CDR3 is TGTGCTAGCAGCTCCTCCGCGTCTCCCTACGACGAGCAGTACTTC.